This T cell receptor (beta chain) was documented in a study of blood T cell repertoires in COVID-19. Study at large: Sites in the United States, Italy and Spain provided acute and convalescent COVID-19 samples. Nucleic acid was either cDNA or gDNA, and it came from T cells, B-cell-depleted T cells, or PBMCs.

Authors' data handling: Amplification of reference gene primers was used by the study to estimate nucleated cell counts. This table comes from immunoSEQ multiplex PCR, and its TCRdb copy is limited to in-frame clones, with some not included. The V and J calls and clone size are taken from that table; D and trimming were inferred from the DNA. Seen here are hundreds of thousands of clones, approximately 90% observed once, and the top ten hold roughly 3%. Looked up from germline, CDR1 is SEHNR and CDR2 is FQNEAQ (reference sequence). The trim removed 3 bases at V and 5 bases at J, leaving 14 bases unmatched. The length of the CDR3 is 18 residues.

The sequencing input was peripheral blood. The clonotype was recovered from a man younger than 35 with active or convalescent COVID-19. The chain links TRBV7-9 to TRBJ2-3; 10 nucleotides align to TRBD2. CDR3 DNA: TGTGCCAGCAGCTTCTGGGAGGGGCTAGCGGGAGAACGAGATACGCAGTATTTT. Translating it yields CASSFWEGLAGERDTQYF.